This T cell receptor (beta chain) was documented in a study of spatial heterogeneity in lung cancer. Study-level findings and limits: The number of expanded tumor alpha and beta chains correlated with mutation number.

This CDR3 region has 16 residues. The V end was cut by 2 bases, the J end by 5 bases, with 22 bases between. Per the germline V gene, CDR1 is DFQATT and CDR2 is SNEGSKA (reference sequence). Points on this clonotype: No antigen is known for it.

TCRdb ran MiXCR on the 5' RACE reads and lists one entry per CDR3 protein. Of 7,000 to 8,000 distinct CDR3 sequences listed, over 8% are singletons. Time point indicated: sample taken at primary tumor resection. This sample comprised lung tumor tissue, obtained at surgery. This chain joins TRBV20-1 and TRBJ2-7; TRBD1 or TRBD2 may be the D gene (5 bases each). The receptor's source is a male donor with early-stage non-small cell lung cancer. The CDR3 here is CSARHPGLGRGDEQYF. In DNA, the CDR3 is TGCAGTGCTAGACACCCCGGACTGGGCCGGGGCGACGAGCAGTACTTC.